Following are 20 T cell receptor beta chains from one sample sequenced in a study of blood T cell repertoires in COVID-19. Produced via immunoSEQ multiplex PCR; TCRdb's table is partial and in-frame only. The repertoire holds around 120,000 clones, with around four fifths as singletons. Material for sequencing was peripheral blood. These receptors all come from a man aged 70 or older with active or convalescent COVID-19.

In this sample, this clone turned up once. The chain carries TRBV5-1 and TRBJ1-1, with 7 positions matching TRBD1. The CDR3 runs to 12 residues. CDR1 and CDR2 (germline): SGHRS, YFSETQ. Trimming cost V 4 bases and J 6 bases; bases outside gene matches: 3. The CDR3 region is CASSTTGAEAFF. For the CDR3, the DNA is TGCGCCAGCAGCACTACAGGGGCTGAAGCTTTCTTT.

As DNA, the CDR3 is TGTGCCAGCTCACCACTTATGGGAGACTACAATGAGCAGTTCTTC. This translates into CASSPLMGDYNEQFF. The chain couples TRBV18 to TRBJ2-1; perhaps TRBD2 as D (5 bases). CDR3 length: 15 amino acids. CDR1 is KGHSH and CDR2 is LQKENI in the germline V gene. Trimming stripped 1 base from V and 3 bases from J, with 10 bases between.

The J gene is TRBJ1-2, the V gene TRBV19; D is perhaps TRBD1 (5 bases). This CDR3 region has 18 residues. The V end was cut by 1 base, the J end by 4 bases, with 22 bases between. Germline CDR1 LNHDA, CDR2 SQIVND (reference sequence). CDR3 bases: TGTGCCAGTAGTATAGTGGGGCCCCCCGCCGGTCTTCGCTATGGCTACACCTTC. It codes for CASSIVGPPAGLRYGYTF.

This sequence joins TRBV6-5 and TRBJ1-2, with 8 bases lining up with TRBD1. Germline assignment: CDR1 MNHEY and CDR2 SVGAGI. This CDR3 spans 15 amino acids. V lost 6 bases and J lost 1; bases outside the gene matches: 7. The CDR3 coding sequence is TGTGCCAGCAGAACCAGGACAGGGAATAACTATGGCTACACCTTC. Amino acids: CASRTRTGNNYGYTF.

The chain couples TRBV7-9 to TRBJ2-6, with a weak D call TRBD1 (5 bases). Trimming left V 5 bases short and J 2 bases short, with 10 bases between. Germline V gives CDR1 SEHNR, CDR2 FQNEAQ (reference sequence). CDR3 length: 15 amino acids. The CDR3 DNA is TGTGCCAGCAGCCCCCAGGGCACTGGGGCCAACGTCCTGACTTTC. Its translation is CASSPQGTGANVLTF.

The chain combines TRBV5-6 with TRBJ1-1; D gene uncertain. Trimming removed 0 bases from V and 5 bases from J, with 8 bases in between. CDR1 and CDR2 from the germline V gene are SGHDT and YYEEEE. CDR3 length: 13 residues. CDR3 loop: CASSLGLRTEAFF. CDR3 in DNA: TGTGCCAGCAGCTTGGGGCTGAGGACTGAAGCTTTCTTT.

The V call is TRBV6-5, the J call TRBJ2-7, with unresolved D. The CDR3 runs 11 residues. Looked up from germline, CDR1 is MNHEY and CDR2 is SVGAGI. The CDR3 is CASRALYEQYF. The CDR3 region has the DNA TGTGCTTCTCGAGCATTATACGAGCAGTACTTC.

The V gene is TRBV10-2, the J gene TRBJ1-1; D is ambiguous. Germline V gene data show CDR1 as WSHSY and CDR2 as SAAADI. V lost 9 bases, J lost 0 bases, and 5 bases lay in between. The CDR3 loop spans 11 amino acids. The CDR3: CASQMNTEAFF. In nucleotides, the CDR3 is TGCGCCAGTCAGATGAACACTGAAGCTTTCTTT.

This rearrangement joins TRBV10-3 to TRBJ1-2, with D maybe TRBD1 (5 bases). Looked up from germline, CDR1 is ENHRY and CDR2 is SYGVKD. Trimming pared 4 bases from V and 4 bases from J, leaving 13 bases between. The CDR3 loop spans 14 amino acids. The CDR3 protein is CAISVGGVAYGYTF. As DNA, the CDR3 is TGTGCCATCAGTGTGGGAGGGGTAGCCTATGGCTACACCTTC.

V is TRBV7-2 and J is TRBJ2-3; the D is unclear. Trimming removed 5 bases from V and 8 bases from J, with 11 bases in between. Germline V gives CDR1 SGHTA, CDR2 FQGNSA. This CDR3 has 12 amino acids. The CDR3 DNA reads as TGTGCCAGCAGCCCCAGTAAGTCTACGCAGTATTTT. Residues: CASSPSKSTQYF.

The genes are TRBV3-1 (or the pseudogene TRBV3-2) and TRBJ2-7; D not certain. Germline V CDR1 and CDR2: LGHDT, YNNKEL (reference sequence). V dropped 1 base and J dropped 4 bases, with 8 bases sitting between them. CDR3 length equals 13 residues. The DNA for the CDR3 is TGTGCCAGCAGCCAAGCCTCCGGGTACGAGCAGTACTTC. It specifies CASSQASGYEQYF.

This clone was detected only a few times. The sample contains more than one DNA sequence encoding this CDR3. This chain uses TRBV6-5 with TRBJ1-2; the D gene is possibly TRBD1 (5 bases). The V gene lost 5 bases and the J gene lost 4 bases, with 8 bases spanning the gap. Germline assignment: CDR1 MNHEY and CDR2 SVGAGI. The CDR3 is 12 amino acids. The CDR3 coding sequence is TGTGCCAGCAGTAGAGACAGCTATGGCTACACCTTC. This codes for CASSRDSYGYTF.

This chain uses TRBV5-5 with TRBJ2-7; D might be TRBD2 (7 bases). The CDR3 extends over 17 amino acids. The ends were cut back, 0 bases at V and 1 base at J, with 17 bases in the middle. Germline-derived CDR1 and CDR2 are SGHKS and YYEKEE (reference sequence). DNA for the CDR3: TGTGCCAGCAGCTTGGTCGGGGGGCTAGTAAGTTCCTACGAGCAGTACTTC. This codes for CASSLVGGLVSSYEQYF.

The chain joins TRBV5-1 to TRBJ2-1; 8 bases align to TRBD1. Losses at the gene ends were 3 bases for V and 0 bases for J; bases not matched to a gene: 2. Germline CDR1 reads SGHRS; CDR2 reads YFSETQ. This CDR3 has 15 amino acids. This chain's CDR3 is CASSWGTGSYNEQFF. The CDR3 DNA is TGCGCCAGCAGCTGGGGGACAGGCTCCTACAATGAGCAGTTCTTC.

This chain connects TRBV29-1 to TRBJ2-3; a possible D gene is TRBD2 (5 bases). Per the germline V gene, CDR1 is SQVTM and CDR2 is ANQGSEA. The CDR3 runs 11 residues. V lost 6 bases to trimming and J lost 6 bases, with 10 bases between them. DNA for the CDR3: TGCAGCGTCCCCGGGGAGGATACGCAGTATTTT. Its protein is CSVPGEDTQYF.

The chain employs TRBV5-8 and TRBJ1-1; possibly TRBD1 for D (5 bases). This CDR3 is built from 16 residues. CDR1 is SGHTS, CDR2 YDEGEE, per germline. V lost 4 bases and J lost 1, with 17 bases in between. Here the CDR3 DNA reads TGTGCCAGCAGCCGCAGGGCTCCTCAAAGGAACACTGAAGCTTTCTTT. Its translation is CASSRRAPQRNTEAFF.

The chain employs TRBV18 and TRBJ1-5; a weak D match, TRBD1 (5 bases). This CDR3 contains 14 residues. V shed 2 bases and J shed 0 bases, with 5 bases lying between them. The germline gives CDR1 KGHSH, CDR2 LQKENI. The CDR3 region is CASSPGASNQPQHF. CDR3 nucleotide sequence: TGTGCCAGCTCACCAGGGGCTAGCAATCAGCCCCAGCATTTT.

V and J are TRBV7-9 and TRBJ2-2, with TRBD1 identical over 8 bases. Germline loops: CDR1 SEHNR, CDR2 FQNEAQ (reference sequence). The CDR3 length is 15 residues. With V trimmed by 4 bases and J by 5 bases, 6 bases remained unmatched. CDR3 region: CASSSLTGVTGELFF. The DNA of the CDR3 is TGTGCCAGCAGCTCCTTGACAGGGGTAACCGGGGAGCTGTTTTTT.

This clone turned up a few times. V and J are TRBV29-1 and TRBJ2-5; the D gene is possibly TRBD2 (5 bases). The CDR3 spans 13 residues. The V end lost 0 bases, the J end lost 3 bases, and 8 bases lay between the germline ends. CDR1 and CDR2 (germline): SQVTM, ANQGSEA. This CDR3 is CSVEDPREETQYF. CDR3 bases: TGCAGCGTTGAAGACCCGCGGGAAGAGACCCAGTACTTC.

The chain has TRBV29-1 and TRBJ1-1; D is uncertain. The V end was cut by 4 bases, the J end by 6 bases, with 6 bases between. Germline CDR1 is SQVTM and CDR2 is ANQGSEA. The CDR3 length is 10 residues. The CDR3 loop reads CSVVFAEAFF. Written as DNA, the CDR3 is TGCAGCGTTGTATTCGCTGAAGCTTTCTTT.